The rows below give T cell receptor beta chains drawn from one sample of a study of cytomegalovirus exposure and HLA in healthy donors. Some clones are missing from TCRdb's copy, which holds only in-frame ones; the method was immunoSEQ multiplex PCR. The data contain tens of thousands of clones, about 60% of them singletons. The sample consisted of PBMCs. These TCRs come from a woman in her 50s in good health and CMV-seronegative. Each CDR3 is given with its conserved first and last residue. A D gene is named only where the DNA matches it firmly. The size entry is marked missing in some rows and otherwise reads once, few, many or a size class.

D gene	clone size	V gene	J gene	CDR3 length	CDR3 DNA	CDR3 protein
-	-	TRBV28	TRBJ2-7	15	TGTGCCAGCAGTTTAGGGGCAGAGTCCTCCTTCGAGCAGTACTTC	CASSLGAESSFEQYF
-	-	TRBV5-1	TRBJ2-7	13	TGCGCCAGCAGCCCCAGGTTGAACGACGAGCAGTACTTC	CASSPRLNDEQYF
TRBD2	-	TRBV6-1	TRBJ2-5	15	TGTGCCAGCCGCCGAGGCGGGGGGTACCAAGAGACCCAGTACTTC	CASRRGGGYQETQYF
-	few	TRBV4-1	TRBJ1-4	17	TGCGCCAGCAGCCCCCTCGCCTTCGGGGTGGCTAATGAAAAACTGTTTTTT	CASSPLAFGVANEKLFF
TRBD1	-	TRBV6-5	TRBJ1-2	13	TGTGCCAGCACCAAGGGACAGGGATATGGCTACACCTTC	CASTKGQGYGYTF
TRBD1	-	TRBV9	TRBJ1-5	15	TGTGCCAGCAGCGTAGGGGGGACAGGGGGCGAGCCCCAGCATTTT	CASSVGGTGGEPQHF
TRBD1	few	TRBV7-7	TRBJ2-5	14	TGTGCTAGCAGCCCTGGACAGGATGGGGAGACCCAGTACTTC	CASSPGQDGETQYF
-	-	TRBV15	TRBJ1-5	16	TGTGCCACCAGCAGAGAAGAGACAGAAAACAATCAGCCCCAGCATTTT	CATSREETENNQPQHF
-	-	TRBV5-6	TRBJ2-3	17	TGTGCCAGCAGCTTCGACAGAGTAACGGTCCGCACAGATACGCAGTATTTT	CASSFDRVTVRTDTQYF
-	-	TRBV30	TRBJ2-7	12	TGTGCCTGGAGTCCGTCGGGATTTCGGCAGTACTTC	CAWSPSGFRQYF
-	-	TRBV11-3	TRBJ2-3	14	TGTGCCAGCAGCTTGGGGCCGACCACAGATACGCAGTATTTT	CASSLGPTTDTQYF
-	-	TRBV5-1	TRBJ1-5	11	TGCGCCAGCAGCTCAAATCAGCCCCAGCATTTT	CASSSNQPQHF
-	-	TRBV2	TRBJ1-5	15	TGTGCCAGCAGTGAAGTTACAGTCGGCAATCAGCCCCAGCATTTT	CASSEVTVGNQPQHF
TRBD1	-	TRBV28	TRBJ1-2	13	TGTGCCAGCAGTTTGGACAGGGGGTATGGCTACACCTTC	CASSLDRGYGYTF
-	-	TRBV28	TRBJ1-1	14	TGTGCCAGCAGGGGGGCCCTCATGAACACTGAAGCTTTCTTT	CASRGALMNTEAFF
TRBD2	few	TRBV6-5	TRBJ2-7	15	TGTGCCAGCAGACGGGTAGCGGGAGTCAGGTACGAGCAGTACTTC	CASRRVAGVRYEQYF
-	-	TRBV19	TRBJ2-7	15	TGTGCCAGTAGTATTGGGGCAGTTGCGTCCTACGAGCAGTACTTC	CASSIGAVASYEQYF
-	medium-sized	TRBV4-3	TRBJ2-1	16	TGCGCCAGCAGCCAAGTTCACGGGAGAGGCCTATCTCTGCAGTTCTTC	CASSQVHGRGLSLQFF
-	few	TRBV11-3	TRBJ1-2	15	TGTGCCAGCAGCTTAGAACCCACTGGTGACTATGGCTACACCTTC	CASSLEPTGDYGYTF
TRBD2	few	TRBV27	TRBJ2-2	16	TGTGCCAGCAGTCCCATACTAGCGGTGAACACCGGGGAGCTGTTTTTT	CASSPILAVNTGELFF
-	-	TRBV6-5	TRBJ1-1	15	TGTGCCAGCAAACCCGAATTAGACAGATGGACTGAAGCTTTCTTT	CASKPELDRWTEAFF
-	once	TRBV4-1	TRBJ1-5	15	TGCGCCAGCAGCCAAGGACCTAGCCTCGATCAGCCCCAGCATTTT	CASSQGPSLDQPQHF
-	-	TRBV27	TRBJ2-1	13	TGTGCCAGCAAACGACAGGACTACAATGAGCAGTTCTTC	CASKRQDYNEQFF
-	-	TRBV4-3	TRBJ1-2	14	TGCGCCAGCAGCCAAGATCGCAGTCTCTATGGCTACACCTTC	CASSQDRSLYGYTF
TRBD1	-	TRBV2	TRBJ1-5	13	TGTGCCGGCAGACAGGGTGGCAATCAGCCCCAGCATTTT	CAGRQGGNQPQHF
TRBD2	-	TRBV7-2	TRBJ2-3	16	TGTGCCAGCAGCTTCGGGACTAGCGCTGGGGGATATACGCAGTATTTT	CASSFGTSAGGYTQYF
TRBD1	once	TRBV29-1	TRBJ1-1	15	TGCAGCGTTGGGCCATGGGGACAGGGGAACACTGAAGCTTTCTTT	CSVGPWGQGNTEAFF
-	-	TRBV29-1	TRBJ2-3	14	TGCAGCGTTTCTAGGACTGCTGGGTTAGATACGCAGTATTTT	CSVSRTAGLDTQYF
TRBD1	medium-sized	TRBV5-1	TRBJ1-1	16	TGCGCCAGCAGCTTGGCCGATCCTGGCACAGGGGGGAGAGCTTTCTTT	CASSLADPGTGGRAFF